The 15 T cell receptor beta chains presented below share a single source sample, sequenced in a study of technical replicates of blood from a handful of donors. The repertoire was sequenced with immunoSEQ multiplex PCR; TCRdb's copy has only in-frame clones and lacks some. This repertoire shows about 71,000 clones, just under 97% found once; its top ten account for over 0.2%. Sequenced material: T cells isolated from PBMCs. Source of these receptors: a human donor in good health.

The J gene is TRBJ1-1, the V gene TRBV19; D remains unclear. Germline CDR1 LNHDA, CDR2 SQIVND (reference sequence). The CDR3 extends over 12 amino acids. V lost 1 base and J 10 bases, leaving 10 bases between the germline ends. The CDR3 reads CASSIGQSRAFF. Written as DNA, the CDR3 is TGTGCCAGTAGTATAGGACAATCACGAGCTTTCTTT.

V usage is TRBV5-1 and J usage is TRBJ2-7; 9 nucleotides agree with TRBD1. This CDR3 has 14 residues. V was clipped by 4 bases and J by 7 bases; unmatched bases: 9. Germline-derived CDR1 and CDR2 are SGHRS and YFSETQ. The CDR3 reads CASSPTGTGWEQYF. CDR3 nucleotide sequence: TGCGCCAGCAGCCCAACCGGGACAGGGTGGGAGCAGTACTTC.

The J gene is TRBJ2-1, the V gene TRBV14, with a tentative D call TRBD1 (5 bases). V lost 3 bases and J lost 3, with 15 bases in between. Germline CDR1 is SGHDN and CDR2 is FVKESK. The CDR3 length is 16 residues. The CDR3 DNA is TGTGCCAGCAGCCACCGACAGACTTGGGGCTACAATGAGCAGTTCTTC. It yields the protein CASSHRQTWGYNEQFF. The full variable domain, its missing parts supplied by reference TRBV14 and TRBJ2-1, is EAGVTQFPSHSVIEKGQTVTLRCDPISGHDNLYWYRRVMGKEIKFLLHFVKESKQDESGMPNNRFLAERTGGTYSTLKVQPAELEDSGVYFCASSHRQTWGYNEQFFGPGTRLTVL.

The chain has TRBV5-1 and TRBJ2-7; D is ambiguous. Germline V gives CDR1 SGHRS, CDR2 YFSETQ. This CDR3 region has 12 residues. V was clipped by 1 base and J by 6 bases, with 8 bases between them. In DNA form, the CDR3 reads TGCGCCAGCAGCTTGCCTTCGGTCGAGCAGTACTTC. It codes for CASSLPSVEQYF.

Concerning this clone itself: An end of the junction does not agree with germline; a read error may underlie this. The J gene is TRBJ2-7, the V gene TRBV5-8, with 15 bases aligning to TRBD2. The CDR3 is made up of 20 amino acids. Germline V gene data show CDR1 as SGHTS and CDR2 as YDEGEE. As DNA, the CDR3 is TGTGCCAGCAGCTTTATACTAGAAGGGACTAGCGGGAGGCATGCCCGCGGATCGCCCTTC. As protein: CASSFILEGTSGRHARGSPF.

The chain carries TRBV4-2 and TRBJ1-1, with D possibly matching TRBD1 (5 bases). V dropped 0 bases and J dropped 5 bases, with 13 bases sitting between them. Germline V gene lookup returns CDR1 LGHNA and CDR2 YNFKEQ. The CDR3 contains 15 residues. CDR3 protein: CASSQEDGGGTEAFF. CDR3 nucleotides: TGTGCCAGCAGCCAAGAGGACGGGGGAGGAACTGAAGCTTTCTTT.

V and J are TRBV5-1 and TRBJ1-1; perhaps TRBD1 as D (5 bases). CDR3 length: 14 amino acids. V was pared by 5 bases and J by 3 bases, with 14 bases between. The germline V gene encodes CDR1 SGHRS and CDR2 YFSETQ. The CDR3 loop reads CASSSMGGDTEAFF. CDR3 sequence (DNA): TGCGCCAGCAGTTCCATGGGGGGGGACACTGAAGCTTTCTTT.

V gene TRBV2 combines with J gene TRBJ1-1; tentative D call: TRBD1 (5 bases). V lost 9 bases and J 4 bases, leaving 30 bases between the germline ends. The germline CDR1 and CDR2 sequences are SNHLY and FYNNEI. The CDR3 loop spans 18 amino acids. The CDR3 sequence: CASLGSGLRNQYRTEAFF. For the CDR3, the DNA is TGTGCCAGTTTAGGGTCGGGACTCAGAAATCAGTATCGCACTGAAGCTTTCTTT.

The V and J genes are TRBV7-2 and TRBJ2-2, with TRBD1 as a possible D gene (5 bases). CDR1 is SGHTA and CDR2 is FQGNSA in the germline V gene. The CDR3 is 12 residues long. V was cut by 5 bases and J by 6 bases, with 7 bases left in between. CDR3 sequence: CASSRGSGELFF. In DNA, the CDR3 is TGTGCCAGCAGCAGGGGTTCCGGGGAGCTGTTTTTT.

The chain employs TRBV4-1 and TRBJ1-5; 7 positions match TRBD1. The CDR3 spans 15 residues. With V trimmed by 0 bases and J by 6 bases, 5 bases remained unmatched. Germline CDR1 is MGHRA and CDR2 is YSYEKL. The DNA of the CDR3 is TGCGCCAGCAGCCAAGAGTCGGGACAGTTTCAGCCCCAGCATTTT. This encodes CASSQESGQFQPQHF.

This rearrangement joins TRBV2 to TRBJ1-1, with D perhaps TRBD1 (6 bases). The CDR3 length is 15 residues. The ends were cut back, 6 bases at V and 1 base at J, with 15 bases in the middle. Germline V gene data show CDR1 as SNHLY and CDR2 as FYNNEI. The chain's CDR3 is CASRPTGYKNTEAFF. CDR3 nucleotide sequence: TGTGCCAGCAGGCCCACAGGGTACAAGAACACTGAAGCTTTCTTT.

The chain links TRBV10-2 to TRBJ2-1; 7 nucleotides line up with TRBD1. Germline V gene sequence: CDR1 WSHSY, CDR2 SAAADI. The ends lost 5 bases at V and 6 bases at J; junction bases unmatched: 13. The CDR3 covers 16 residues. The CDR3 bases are TGCGCCAGCAGTCAGGGTAGCATCAGACAGGGCAATGAGCAGTTCTTC. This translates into CASSQGSIRQGNEQFF.

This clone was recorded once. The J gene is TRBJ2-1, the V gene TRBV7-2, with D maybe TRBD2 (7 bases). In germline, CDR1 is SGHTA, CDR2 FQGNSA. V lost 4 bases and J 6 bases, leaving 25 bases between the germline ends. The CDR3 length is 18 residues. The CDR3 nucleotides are TGTGCCAGCAGCTCCGGTCAGCAGTGGGAGGGGGATGGCAATGAGCAGTTCTTC. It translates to CASSSGQQWEGDGNEQFF.

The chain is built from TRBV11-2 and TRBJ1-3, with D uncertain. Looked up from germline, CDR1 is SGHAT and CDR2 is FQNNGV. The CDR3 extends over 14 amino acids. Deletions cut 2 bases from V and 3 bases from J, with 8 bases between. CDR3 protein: CASSLLGSGNTIYF. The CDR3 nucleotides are TGTGCCAGCAGCTTACTGGGGAGTGGAAACACCATATATTTT.

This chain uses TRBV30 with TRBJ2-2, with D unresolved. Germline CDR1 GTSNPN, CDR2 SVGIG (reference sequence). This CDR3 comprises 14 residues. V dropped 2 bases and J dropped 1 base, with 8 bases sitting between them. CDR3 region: CAWSPFLNTGELFF. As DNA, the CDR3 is TGTGCCTGGAGTCCCTTTTTGAACACCGGGGAGCTGTTTTTT.